This TCR beta chain was obtained from a study of blood T cells in healthy people across ages. At the level of the study: About one barcoded beta molecule was captured per two T cells (by template switching).

Only a few counts were recorded for this clonotype. Its specificity is not known. Study-wide points: Significant beta diversity loss was already apparent by age approximately 40, declining roughly linearly. Both higher diversity and more naive CD4+ cells marked long-lived donors when set against aged donors.

Germline lookup yields CDR1 SGHRS and CDR2 YFSETQ. The CDR3 sequence is 14 residues long. The trim removed 4 bases at V and 10 bases at J, leaving 11 bases unmatched. A sample-barcoded 5' primer and a J-beta primer mix were used in a second PCR of about 6 to 11 cycles. A template-switch adaptor with 12 random nucleotides tagged each cDNA molecule. TCRdb passed the 5' RACE reads through MiXCR, listing each CDR3 protein once. The repertoire holds 600,000 or so distinct CDR3 sequences, roughly 20% seen once, with under 4% in the top ten. The TCR sequence derives from a man aged 65 to 79 in good health. The sample taken for sequencing was blood. V gene TRBV5-1 combines with J gene TRBJ1-1; 9 nucleotides agree with TRBD1. The CDR3 loop is CASSPEGQGVGAFF. CDR3 DNA sequence: TGCGCCAGCAGCCCTGAGGGACAGGGAGTGGGAGCTTTCTTT.